This TCR beta chain is from a study of blood T cell repertoires in COVID-19. The data were produced by immunoSEQ multiplex PCR, yet TCRdb's version contains in-frame clones alone and is incomplete. The table records about 400,000 clones, roughly 89% of them present only once. Trimming removed 1 base from V and 5 bases from J; junction bases left unmatched: 18. This CDR3 is 19 amino acids long. CDR1 and CDR2 from the germline V gene are MNHEY and SMNVEV (reference sequence). Sequencing was done on a sample of PBMCs or T cells enriched from blood (not recorded which). V gene TRBV27 combines with J gene TRBJ2-7; TRBD1 agrees at 9 bases. The origin of this receptor is a woman in her twenties or thirties who had recovered from COVID-19. CDR3 DNA: TGTGCCAGCAGTTTATTTTTCAGCGAGTCCGGGACAGGGAATAACGAGCAGTACTTC. Translation gives CASSLFFSESGTGNNEQYF.